This T cell receptor beta chain emerged from a study of cytomegalovirus exposure and HLA in healthy donors. The wider study: Genotyping showed roughly 76% of roughly 390 donors falling in the Caucasian-associated ancestry cluster. Overall study findings and caveats: It was confirmed in vitro that a few of the CMV-associated chains were specific for CMV antigens. As was reported, the classifier diagnosed cytomegalovirus status with high specificity and sensitivity. Accurate prediction of HLA-A and HLA-B alleles (for most subjects) was reportedly achieved from TCR beta sequences.

The PCR was carried out with 60 Vbeta primers and 13 Jbeta primers. Assay used: immunoSEQ multiplex PCR; TCRdb lists only in-frame clones, some missing. Of over 95,000 clones listed, over 65% are singletons. The CDR3 totals 14 residues. Per germline, CDR1 SNHLY and CDR2 FYNNEI. Trimming at V came to 6 bases and at J to 6 bases, leaving 5 bases not matched to a gene. This clone was seen more than once but under ten times. The antigen is undetermined. The sequencing sample was made of PBMCs. This chain uses TRBV2 with TRBJ2-5; 12 nucleotides match TRBD1. This TCR derives from a woman aged 25-40 years in good health and CMV-seropositive. The CDR3 sequence is CASRGTGGSQTQYF. In DNA, the CDR3 is TGTGCCAGCAGGGGGACAGGGGGCAGCCAGACCCAGTACTTC.